Listed here are 12 T cell receptor beta chains from one sample, sequenced in a study of T-cell reconstitution after alpha-beta-depleted transplantation in children (TCRdb year 2016). Libraries were made using PCR. TCRdb lists the instrument as Illumina HiSeq 2500. Molecular barcoding was employed in the preparation of TCR libraries, with unique molecular identifiers being used to normalize TCRbeta repertoire quantification. TCRdb cleaned the public reads at Q25 with fastp, built clones with MiXCR and kept in-frame beta chains. Under each unique CDR3 protein, matching rows form one entry showing the most common genes and DNA. This sample holds some 310,000 distinct CDR3 sequences; around 25% were observed only once. Of the sample, roughly 11% is held by the ten largest clones. According to the study, the label for this sample's treatment or condition signals: allogeneic hematopoietic cell transplantation with graft depleted of TCRalphabeta T cells and CD19 B cells.

The sample here was PBMCs, mostly from graft donor cells, taken 180 days after TCRalphabeta/CD19-depleted stem cell transplant. These receptors were collected from a male patient aged 10 to 17 who had a stem cell transplant for acute lymphoblastic leukemia, so the T cells may come from the graft donor.

This chain joins TRBV20-1 and TRBJ2-2; TRBD2 agrees at 7 bases. CDR3 size: 15 residues. The germline V gene has CDR1 DFQATT and CDR2 SNEGSKA (reference sequence). Unmatched junction bases numbered 4, after V lost 3 bases and J lost 0 bases. CDR3 sequence: CSARTGTTNTGELFF. As DNA, the CDR3 is TGCAGTGCTAGGACCGGGACTACGAACACCGGGGAGCTGTTTTTT.

This clonotype came up a few times. This sequence joins TRBV3-1 and TRBJ2-5; D may correspond to TRBD1 or TRBD2 (6 bases each). V shed 1 base and J shed 5 bases, with 14 bases lying between them. There are 15 residues in the CDR3. CDR1 and CDR2 (germline): LGHDT, YNNKEL (reference sequence). The CDR3: CASSQGQGRKETQYF. The CDR3 DNA is TGTGCCAGCAGCCAAGGGCAGGGGAGGAAGGAGACCCAGTACTTC.

The V gene is TRBV5-1, the J gene TRBJ2-1, with 10 bases lining up with TRBD1. This CDR3 spans 16 amino acids. CDR1 is SGHRS, CDR2 YFSETQ, per germline. Trimming at V came to 4 bases and at J to 2 bases, leaving 6 bases not matched to a gene. The CDR3 protein is CASSTTTGGTYNEQFF. The CDR3 nucleotides read TGCGCCAGCAGCACCACGACAGGGGGCACCTACAATGAGCAGTTCTTC.

The chain uses TRBV2 and TRBJ2-3, with 11 bases aligning to TRBD2. V lost 3 bases, J lost 4 bases, and 3 bases stayed unmatched. Per germline, CDR1 SNHLY and CDR2 FYNNEI. The CDR3 loop spans 15 amino acids. The CDR3 protein is CASSDWTSGSDTQYF. The DNA of the CDR3 is TGTGCCAGCAGTGACTGGACTAGCGGGTCAGATACGCAGTATTTT.

This clonotype has more than one count but fewer than ten. This chain connects TRBV29-1 to TRBJ1-1, with D perhaps TRBD1 (5 bases). Per the germline V gene, CDR1 is SQVTM and CDR2 is ANQGSEA. The V and J ends lost 3 bases and 1 base respectively, with 6 bases between them. This CDR3 contains 12 residues. For the CDR3, the DNA is TGCAGCGTTGAGGGGGGGAACACTGAAGCTTTCTTT. Residues: CSVEGGNTEAFF. The entire variable domain, with the rest obtained from reference TRBV29-1 and TRBJ1-1, is as follows: SAVISQKPSRDICQRGTSLTIQCQVDSQVTMMFWYRQQPGQSLTLIATANQGSEATYESGFVIDKFPISRPNLTFSTLTVSNMSPEDSSIYLCSVEGGNTEAFFGQGTRLTVV.

This clonotype was detected once. This rearrangement joins TRBV5-1 to TRBJ1-6; D remains ambiguous. Between the trimmed V and J ends, which lost 4 bases and 10 bases, there was a span of 15 bases. Germline V gene sequence: CDR1 SGHRS, CDR2 YFSETQ. The CDR3 is 14 residues long. The CDR3 is CASSPRIESSPLHF. CDR3 DNA sequence: TGCGCCAGCAGCCCCAGGATAGAGAGCTCACCCCTCCACTTT.

V usage is TRBV7-9 and J usage is TRBJ2-1, with 8 positions matching TRBD2. Germline trimming cut 4 bases from V and 7 bases from J; bases unmatched to any gene: 6. The CDR3 covers 14 residues. The V gene's germline CDR1 is SEHNR and CDR2 FQNEAQ (reference sequence). The CDR3 coding sequence is TGTGCCAGCAGCTCGAGCGGGAGCGGTAATGAGCAGTTCTTC. Translated: CASSSSGSGNEQFF.

Only a few counts were recorded for this clonotype. The chain recombines TRBV27 with TRBJ2-1, with a tentative D call TRBD1 (5 bases). Trimming cost V 4 bases and J 6 bases, with 13 bases left between them. The CDR3 is made up of 14 amino acids. The germline V gene has CDR1 MNHEY and CDR2 SMNVEV (reference sequence). The chain's CDR3 is CASSSGAFRNEQFF. The CDR3 nucleotides are TGTGCCAGCAGTTCTGGGGCTTTTCGCAATGAGCAGTTCTTC.

The chain recombines TRBV5-6 with TRBJ2-5; D might be TRBD2 (7 bases). Germline CDR1 is SGHDT and CDR2 is YYEEEE. The CDR3 runs to 12 residues. Trimming pared 10 bases from V and 3 bases from J, leaving 13 bases between. CDR3 bases: TGTGCCGCGGGGGCGGGCGAAGAGACCCAGTACTTC. Translating it yields CAAGAGEETQYF.

This clonotype has only a few counts. The chain carries TRBV4-1 and TRBJ2-5; D gene ambiguous. In germline, CDR1 is MGHRA, CDR2 YSYEKL. The CDR3 has 13 residues. With 2 bases removed from V and 5 bases from J, the gap between germline ends came to 9 bases. CDR3 sequence reads: CASSQLPVETQYF. The CDR3 nucleotides are TGCGCCAGCAGCCAACTTCCGGTGGAGACCCAGTACTTC.

This clonotype appeared a few times. The J gene is TRBJ1-4, the V gene TRBV15; perhaps TRBD1 as D (5 bases). CDR3 size: 13 residues. CDR1 is LNHNV, CDR2 YYDKDF, per germline (reference sequence). V lost 8 bases, J lost 3 bases, and 10 bases lay in between. This CDR3 reads CATRGDSNEKLFF. CDR3 coding DNA: TGTGCCACCCGAGGGGATTCTAATGAAAAACTGTTTTTT.

This clonotype has only a few counts. This chain uses TRBV4-1 with TRBJ2-1; TRBD1 matches at 8 bases. The CDR3 consists of 17 residues. V lost 4 bases to trimming and J lost 2 bases; unmatched junction nucleotides: 10. Germline V gene lookup returns CDR1 MGHRA and CDR2 YSYEKL. Here the CDR3 reads CASSRLTGARTYNEQFF. The DNA for the CDR3 is TGCGCCAGCAGCCGCCTGACAGGGGCCCGAACCTACAATGAGCAGTTCTTC.